The T cell receptor beta chain described here comes from a study of breast tumors, draining lymph nodes, adjacent tissues. Study-wide results and caveats: Tumor repertoires ranked between lymph nodes and nontumor tissue in diversity, with V and J gene preferences. Luminal-like breast cancer showed significantly greater tumor-nontumor repertoire similarity than basal-like breast cancer did. The lymph node origin of tumor T cells was framed as consistent with a hypothesis, not demonstrated. Most tumor T cells seemingly derive from lymph node, then expand in tumor.

Ten or more counts support this clonotype. Its antigen is not identified. The CDR3 extends over 14 amino acids. The ends were cut back, 2 bases at V and 5 bases at J, with 13 bases in the middle. The germline gives CDR1 SGHRS, CDR2 YFSETQ. Samples came from axillary lymph nodes draining the breast cancer. TCRdb redid the calling of the multiplex PCR reads with MiXCR, one entry per CDR3 protein. The data show over 250,000 distinct CDR3 sequences, 30% seen once. The clonotype originates from a female donor with breast cancer. Some clones in this sample may be carry-over from other donors' samples. This chain joins TRBV5-1 and TRBJ2-5; perhaps TRBD2 as D (6 bases). Sequencing was performed on axillary lymph node tissue. Here the CDR3 DNA reads TGCGCCAGCAGCTTCGCGGTCGGAGGGGAGACCCAGTACTTC. Translated, it gives CASSFAVGGETQYF.